This passage covers 15 T cell receptor beta chains from one sample sequenced in a study of tumor and adjacent non-tumor tissue in lung cancer. The template was RNA from unsorted bulk tissue. This non-tumor lung sample came from over 3 cm beyond the tumor edge. The library came from three nested PCR rounds adapted from ARM-PCR protocols. TCRdb itself ran the multiplex PCR reads through MiXCR, one entry per CDR3 protein. Of fewer than 100,000 distinct CDR3 sequences detected, roughly 80% appear once; the ten largest clones hold 51%. Sequencing used distant non-tumor lung tissue. The receptors originated from a man aged 60 to 69 with non-small cell lung cancer.

This clonotype is a singleton in its sample. One end of the junction fails to match germline, which may point to a read error. The chain recombines TRBV6-5 with TRBJ2-6; 10 positions agree with TRBD2. There are 17 residues in the CDR3. The germline V gene has CDR1 MNHEY and CDR2 SVGAGI. The CDR3 sequence is CASSLAGATSGPNVLTF. The CDR3 DNA sequence: TGTGCCAGCAGTCTAGCGGGAGCCACCTCTGGGCCCAACGTCCTGACTTTC.

This clonotype occurred a few times. This may be a read error, as it is one base from a much larger clone. This sequence joins TRBV28 and TRBJ2-4, with no clear D. Germline V lookup: CDR1 MDHEN, CDR2 SYDVKM. The CDR3 is 17 residues long. Trimming pared 5 bases from V and 0 bases from J, leaving 17 bases between. CDR3 amino acids: CASSPGGILEAKNIQYF. CDR3 in DNA: TGTGCCAGCAGTCCCGGTGGAATTCTGGAAGCCAAAAACATTCAGTACTTC.

Of note for this clonotype: A much larger clone lies a single base off, so this may be a read error. The CDR3 protein is CSARNPGGGQGFYNKQFF. The DNA for the CDR3 is TGCAGTGCTCGAAACCCCGGGGGGGGACAGGGCTTCTACAATAAGCAGTTCTTC. The V call is TRBV20-1, the J call TRBJ2-1; possibly TRBD1 for D (9 bases). Per the germline V gene, CDR1 is DFQATT and CDR2 is SNEGSKA (reference sequence). CDR3 length equals 18 residues.

The chain recombines TRBV20-1 with TRBJ1-6; perhaps TRBD1 as D (6 bases). Trimming shortened V by 6 bases and J by 6 bases, and 21 bases separated the two germline ends. Germline V gene sequence: CDR1 DFQATT, CDR2 SNEGSKA (reference sequence). CDR3 length: 16 residues. The CDR3 sequence: CSAQNPELGGNSPLHF. The CDR3 bases are TGCAGTGCCCAGAACCCCGAGTTAGGGGGTAATTCACCCCTCCACTTT.

As for this clonotype: This could be a read error, since a much larger clone is one nucleotide away. The CDR3 loop reads CASSLGFIASYNEQLF. Written as DNA, the CDR3 is TGTGCCAGCAGTTTAGGTTTTATTGCCTCCTACAATGAGCAGTTATTC. This chain joins TRBV28 and TRBJ2-1; D uncertain. Germline V gene lookup returns CDR1 MDHEN and CDR2 SYDVKM. The length of the CDR3 is 16 residues. Looking up the rest from reference TRBV28 and TRBJ2-1 gives the full variable domain: DVKVTQSSRYLVKRTGEKVFLECVQDMDHENMFWYRQDPGLGLRLIYFSYDVKMKEKGDIPEGYSVSREKKERFSLILESASTNQTSMYLCASSLGFIASYNEQLFGPGTRLTVL.

This clonotype has more than one count but fewer than ten. An end of the junction differs from the germline gene, which may be a read error. V usage is TRBV6-1 and J usage is TRBJ1-5; maybe TRBD1 (5 bases). In germline, CDR1 is MNHNS, CDR2 SASEGT. This CDR3 has 18 amino acids. CDR3 protein: CASSVGPGTGYSNQLQHF. In DNA form, the CDR3 reads TGTGCAAGCAGTGTCGGTCCCGGGACGGGGTATAGCAATCAGCTCCAGCATTTT.

The table lists this clonotype with a count of one. At one boundary the junction diverges from the germline segment, which might be a read error. In nucleotides, the CDR3 is TGCGCCGGCAGCTTGGCTCTGCAAGAGACCCAGTACTTC. It translates to CAGSLALQETQYF. The rearrangement uses TRBV5-6 and TRBJ2-5; D is unclear. The CDR3 is 13 residues long. CDR1 is SGHDT, CDR2 YYEEEE, per germline.

With regard to this clonotype: Mismatch with germline at one junction end may stem from a read error. The chain uses TRBV11-2 and TRBJ2-3, with 7 bases lining up with TRBD1. CDR3 size: 15 residues. Per germline, CDR1 SGHAT and CDR2 FQNNGV. The CDR3 DNA sequence: TGTACCAGCAGCTTTCCCAGCGAGGGGGCATATACGCATTATTTT. As protein: CTSSFPSEGAYTHYF.

In its sample, this clonotype was seen once. One end of the junction is discordant with germline, which a read error may explain. The V and J genes are TRBV4-3 and TRBJ2-6; tentatively, D is TRBD1 (6 bases). This CDR3 spans 16 amino acids. CDR1 is LGHNA, CDR2 YSLEER, per germline. CDR3 nucleotides: TGCGCCAGCAGCCAAGAGGCGGTGTCCGGGGACAACGTCTTGACTTTC. Translating gives CASSQEAVSGDNVLTF.

Comments on this clonotype: Germline and junction disagree at one end, which may indicate a read error. The chain links TRBV30 to TRBJ2-1, with 8 bases that match TRBD2. The CDR3 loop spans 14 amino acids. The germline gives CDR1 GTSNPN, CDR2 SVGIG (reference sequence). CDR3 bases: TGTGCCTGGAGTGTCACTAGCGGTTACAATGGGCAGTTCTTC. Residues: CAWSVTSGYNGQFF.

Regarding this clonotype: This could be a read error, since a much larger clone is one nucleotide away. The chain carries TRBV5-4 and TRBJ1-2; no clear D. CDR3 length equals 14 residues. V lost 3 bases to trimming and J lost 1 base, with 10 bases between them. Germline-derived CDR1 and CDR2 are SGHNT and YYREEE (reference sequence). For the CDR3, the DNA is TGTGCCAGCAGCTCCCAGGACGGTAACTATGGCTACACCTTC. This codes for CASSSQDGNYGYTF.

The chain couples TRBV18 to TRBJ2-7; D is perhaps TRBD1 (5 bases). In germline, CDR1 is KGHSH, CDR2 LQKENI. This CDR3 is 17 amino acids long. Trimming shortened V by 3 bases and J by 0 bases, and 18 bases separated the two germline ends. CDR3 loop: CASSPPPGFSSSYEQYF. Here the CDR3 DNA reads TGTGCCAGCTCACCTCCACCAGGGTTCTCAAGCTCCTACGAGCAGTACTTC.

This clonotype was counted only a few times. V gene TRBV18 combines with J gene TRBJ2-1; no firm D call. Germline V gives CDR1 KGHSH, CDR2 LQKENI. Trimming took 6 bases from V and 5 from J, leaving 5 bases between them. This CDR3 spans 11 amino acids. The CDR3 loop reads CASSTNNEQFF. The CDR3 DNA is TGTGCCAGCTCGACAAACAATGAGCAGTTCTTC.

The V gene is TRBV20-1, the J gene TRBJ2-1; no reliable D call. CDR3 size: 16 residues. The V end was cut by 1 base, the J end by 8 bases, with 21 bases between. Germline V CDR1 and CDR2: DFQATT, SNEGSKA (reference sequence). The CDR3 region is CSARAKSRAEYDEQFF. In DNA form, the CDR3 reads TGCAGTGCTAGAGCAAAGAGCCGGGCCGAGTATGATGAGCAGTTCTTC.

This sequence joins TRBV5-4 and TRBJ1-2; D is unresolved. The CDR3 spans 13 residues. CDR1 SGHNT and CDR2 YYREEE come from the germline V gene (reference sequence). V was trimmed by 1 base and J by 8 bases, leaving 12 bases between them. CDR3 region: CASSLMRARGYTF. For the CDR3, the DNA is TGTGCCAGCAGCTTGATGAGAGCGCGGGGCTACACCTTC.